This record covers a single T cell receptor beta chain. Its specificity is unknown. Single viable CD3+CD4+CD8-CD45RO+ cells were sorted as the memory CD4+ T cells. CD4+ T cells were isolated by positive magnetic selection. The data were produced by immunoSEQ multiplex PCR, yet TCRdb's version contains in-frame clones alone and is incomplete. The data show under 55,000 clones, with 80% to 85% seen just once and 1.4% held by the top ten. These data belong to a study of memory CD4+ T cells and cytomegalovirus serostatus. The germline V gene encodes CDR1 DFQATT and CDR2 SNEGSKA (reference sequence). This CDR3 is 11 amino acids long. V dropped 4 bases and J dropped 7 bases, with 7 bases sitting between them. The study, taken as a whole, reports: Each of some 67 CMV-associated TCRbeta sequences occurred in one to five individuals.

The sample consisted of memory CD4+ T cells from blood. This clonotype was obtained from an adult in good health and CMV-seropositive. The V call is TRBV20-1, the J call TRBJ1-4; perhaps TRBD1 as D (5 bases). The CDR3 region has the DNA TGCAGTGCTAAGAGGGGTGAAAAACTGTTTTTT. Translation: CSAKRGEKLFF.